This T cell receptor beta chain is from a study of T cell responses to AZD1222 COVID-19 vaccine. The data were produced by immunoSEQ multiplex PCR, yet TCRdb's version contains in-frame clones alone and is incomplete. The sample has around 150,000 clones, roughly 90% seen once. The source of this sequence is an adult in good health. The sample here was peripheral blood, taken on day 0 of AZD1222 vaccination.

Here the CDR3 reads CASSLLAGVGYEQYF. The CDR3 nucleotides read TGTGCCAGCAGTTTGCTAGCGGGGGTGGGGTACGAGCAGTACTTC. The rearrangement joins TRBV28 to TRBJ2-7; 10 nucleotides agree with TRBD2. V lost 3 bases and J lost 4; bases outside the gene matches: 6. CDR3 length: 15 residues. Germline CDR1 and CDR2: MDHEN and SYDVKM.